This T cell receptor (beta chain) was sequenced in a study of blood T cells in healthy people across ages. Points from the study as a whole: Roughly linear declines in TCR beta diversity per million T cells occurred with age.

Together with a sample-barcoded 5' primer, a J-beta primer mix was included in a second PCR lasting about 6 to 11 cycles. One entry per CDR3 protein, called by TCRdb with MiXCR from the 5' RACE reads. The sample records about 1.5 million distinct CDR3 sequences, 40% to 45% being singletons. This clonotype showed up just a few times. The antigen remains unidentified. With V trimmed by 6 bases and J by 7 bases, 13 bases remained unmatched. CDR1 is SQVTM and CDR2 is ANQGSEA in the germline V gene. CDR3 size: 14 residues. What was sequenced was blood. The V gene is TRBV29-1, the J gene TRBJ1-2; TRBD1 matches 8 bases. The receptor's source is a woman aged 18-29 years in good health. CDR3 region: CSVARTTGVGGYTF. The CDR3 nucleotides are TGCAGCGTCGCCCGTACGACAGGGGTCGGTGGCTACACCTTC.